The present entry profiles one T cell receptor (beta chain) with its context. Its specificity is unknown. The sample is drawn from a study of human T cells and chemical hapten exposure. Turning to the study itself: Among samples, TCR yields varied mainly because of small differences in pooled library volume.

The starting material, unfractionated whole blood, was used for total RNA extraction. Each CDR3 protein is one row after TCRdb ran MiXCR on the 5' RACE reads. The sample yields 110,000 or so distinct CDR3 sequences, roughly 18% seen once. Trimming stripped 0 bases from V and 4 bases from J, with 5 bases between. The CDR3 has 13 residues. From germline, CDR1 is SGHVS and CDR2 FNYEAQ. Study outcomes and limitations: DPC sensitization did not alter TCRs above 1 in 1000 frequency.

The V and J genes are TRBV7-6 and TRBJ2-3; D uncertain. This receptor was taken from a human donor in good health. The CDR3 sequence is CASSLAEADTQYF. CDR3 in DNA: TGTGCCAGCAGCTTAGCAGAGGCAGATACGCAGTATTTT. Looking up the rest from reference TRBV7-6 and TRBJ2-3 gives the full variable domain: GAGVSQSPRYKVTKRGQDVALRCDPISGHVSLYWYRQALGQGPEFLTYFNYEAQQDKSGLPNDRFSAERPEGSISTLTIQRTEQRDSAMYRCASSLAEADTQYFGPGTRLTVL.